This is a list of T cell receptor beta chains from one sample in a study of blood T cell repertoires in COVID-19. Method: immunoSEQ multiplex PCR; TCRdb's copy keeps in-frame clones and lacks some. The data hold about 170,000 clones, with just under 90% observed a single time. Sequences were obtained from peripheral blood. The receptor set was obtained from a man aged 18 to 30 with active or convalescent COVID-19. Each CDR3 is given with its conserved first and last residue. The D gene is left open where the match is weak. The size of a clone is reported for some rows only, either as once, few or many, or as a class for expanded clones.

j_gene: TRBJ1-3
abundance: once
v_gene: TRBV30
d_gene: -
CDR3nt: TGTGCCTGGAGTGTTGAGAACTCTGGAAACACCATATATTTT
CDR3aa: CAWSVENSGNTIYF

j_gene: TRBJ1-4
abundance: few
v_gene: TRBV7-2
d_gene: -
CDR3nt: TGTGCCAGCAGTCCCGGACAGACGACTAATGAAAAACTGTTTTTT
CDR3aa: CASSPGQTTNEKLFF

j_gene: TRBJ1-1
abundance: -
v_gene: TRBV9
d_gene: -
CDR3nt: TGTGCCAGCAGCACCGACGGGGGAGGGAACACTGAAGCTTTCTTT
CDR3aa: CASSTDGGGNTEAFF

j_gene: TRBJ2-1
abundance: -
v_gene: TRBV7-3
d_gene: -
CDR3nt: TGTGCCAGCAGCTTAACGCGCTACAATGAGCAGTTCTTC
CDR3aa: CASSLTRYNEQFF

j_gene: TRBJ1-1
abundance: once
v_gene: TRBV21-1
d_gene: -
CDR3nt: TGTGCCAGCAGCGCAAATGAGGCTTTCTTT
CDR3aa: CASSANEAFF

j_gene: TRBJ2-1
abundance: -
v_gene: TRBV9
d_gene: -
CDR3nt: TGTGCCAGCAGCGAAGGCGGCTCCTACAATGAGCAGTTCTTC
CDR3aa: CASSEGGSYNEQFF

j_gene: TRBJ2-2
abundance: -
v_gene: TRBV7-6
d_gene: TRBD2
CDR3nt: TGTGCCAGCAGCTTAGGTACTAGCGGGGGCCAGAACACCGGGGAGCTGTTTTTT
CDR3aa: CASSLGTSGGQNTGELFF

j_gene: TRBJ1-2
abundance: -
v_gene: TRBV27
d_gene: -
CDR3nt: TGTGCCAGCAAAATTAGGGAGGGGTCTAACTATGGCTACACCTTC
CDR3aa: CASKIREGSNYGYTF

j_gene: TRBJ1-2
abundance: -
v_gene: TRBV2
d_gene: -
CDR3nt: TGTGCCAGCAGTGGGTTGCAGGTTGGCGGCTACACCTTC
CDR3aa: CASSGLQVGGYTF

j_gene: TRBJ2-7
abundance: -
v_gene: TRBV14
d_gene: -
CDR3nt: TGTGCCAGCAGCGGCCCAAATCCCTACGAGCAGTACTTC
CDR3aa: CASSGPNPYEQYF

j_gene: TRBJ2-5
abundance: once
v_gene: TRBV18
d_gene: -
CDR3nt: TGTGCCAGCTCACCCTTTTCGCGGTCGTACGAGACCCAGTACTTC
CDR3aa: CASSPFSRSYETQYF

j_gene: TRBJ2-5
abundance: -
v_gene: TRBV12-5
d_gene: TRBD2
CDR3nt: TGTGCTAGTGCCCCGCTAGCGGGAGGGCAGGAGACCCAGTACTTC
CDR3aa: CASAPLAGGQETQYF

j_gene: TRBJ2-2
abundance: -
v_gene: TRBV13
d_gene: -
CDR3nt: TGTGCCAGCAGCTTTCGTAGGACAGCCCTACCCACCGGGGAGCTGTTTTTT
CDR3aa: CASSFRRTALPTGELFF

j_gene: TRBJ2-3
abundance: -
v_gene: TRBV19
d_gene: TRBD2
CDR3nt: TGTGCCAGTAGGAAGGAGGGAGGGTACACAGATACGCAGTATTTT
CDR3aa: CASRKEGGYTDTQYF

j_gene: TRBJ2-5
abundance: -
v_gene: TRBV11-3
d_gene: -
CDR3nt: TGTGCCAGCAGCCCTAGCCAAGAGACCCAGTACTTC
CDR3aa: CASSPSQETQYF

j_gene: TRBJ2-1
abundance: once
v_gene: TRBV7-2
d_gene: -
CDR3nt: TGTGCCAGCAGCCCCCCGGACTTGTACAATGAGCAGTTCTTC
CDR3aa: CASSPPDLYNEQFF

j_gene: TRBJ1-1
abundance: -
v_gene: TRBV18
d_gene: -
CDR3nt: TGTGCCAGCTCACCAAGGCCCAGGCTATTCACTGAAGCTTTCTTT
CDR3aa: CASSPRPRLFTEAFF

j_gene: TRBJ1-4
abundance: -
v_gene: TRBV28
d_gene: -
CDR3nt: TGTGCCAGCAGTTTAATGCGTTTGGGCCCTCAGGGGGAAAAACTGTTTTTT
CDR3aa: CASSLMRLGPQGEKLFF

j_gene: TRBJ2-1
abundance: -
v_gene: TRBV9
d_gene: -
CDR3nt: TGTGCCAGCCAGTCTGGCAATGAGCAGTTCTTC
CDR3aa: CASQSGNEQFF

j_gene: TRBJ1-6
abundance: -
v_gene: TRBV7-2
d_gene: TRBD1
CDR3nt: TGTGCCAGCATTACGGACAGGGGTTCACCCCTCCACTTT
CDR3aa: CASITDRGSPLHF